This TCR beta chain was found in a study of T cell clones after liver transplantation. At the level of the study: TCRbeta sequencing after a pre-transplant mixed lymphocyte reaction identified graft-donor-reactive clones, later tracked in post-transplant blood. Apart from a few HCV-positive recipients, transplants were for non-autoimmune, non-viral reasons. Whole-study findings and limits: These preliminary findings come from unstandardized post-transplant sampling times.

The V gene's germline CDR1 is SGDLS and CDR2 YYNGEE. After removal of 4 bases from V and 7 bases from J, the junction contained 8 bases not matched to a gene. CDR3 length: 14 amino acids. For this clone: Its matching antigen is unknown.

TCRbeta sequences of proliferating CFSE-low MLR cells were labeled alloreactive. Stimulators were graft donor PBMCs, splenocytes, lymph-node cells, or third-party PBMCs for pre-transplant recipient cells. TCRdb's table, derived via immunoSEQ multiplex PCR, lists solely in-frame clones and lacks some. The sample has thousands of clones, around 30% seen once. The chain joins TRBV9 to TRBJ2-7; 10 bases agree with TRBD2. The source of this sequence is a human patient who received a liver transplant. Some T cells may trace back to the graft donor. The material sequenced was CD4+ T cells from cultured PBMCs. CDR3 coding DNA: TGTGCCAGCAGCACAGCGGGAGGGCCGAGAGAGCAGTACTTC. Translation gives CASSTAGGPREQYF.